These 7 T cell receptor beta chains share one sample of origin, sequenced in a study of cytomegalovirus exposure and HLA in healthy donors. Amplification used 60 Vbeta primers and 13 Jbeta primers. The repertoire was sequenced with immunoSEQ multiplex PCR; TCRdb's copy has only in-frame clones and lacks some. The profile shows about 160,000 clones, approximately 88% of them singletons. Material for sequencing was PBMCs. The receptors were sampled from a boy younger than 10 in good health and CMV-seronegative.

The CDR3 spells CASSRTGSNSPLHF. DNA for the CDR3: TGTGCCAGCAGCCGAACAGGGAGCAATTCACCCCTCCACTTT. V gene TRBV7-9 combines with J gene TRBJ1-6, with D maybe TRBD1 (6 bases). CDR1 is SEHNR and CDR2 is FQNEAQ in the germline V gene (reference sequence). Trimming removed 5 bases from V and 7 bases from J, with 12 bases in between. The CDR3 has 14 amino acids.

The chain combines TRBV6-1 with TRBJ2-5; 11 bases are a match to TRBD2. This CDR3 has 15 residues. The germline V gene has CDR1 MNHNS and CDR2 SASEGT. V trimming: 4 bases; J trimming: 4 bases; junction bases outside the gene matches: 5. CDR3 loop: CASSAFLAGGETQYF. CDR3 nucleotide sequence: TGTGCCAGCAGTGCCTTCCTAGCGGGGGGAGAGACCCAGTACTTC.

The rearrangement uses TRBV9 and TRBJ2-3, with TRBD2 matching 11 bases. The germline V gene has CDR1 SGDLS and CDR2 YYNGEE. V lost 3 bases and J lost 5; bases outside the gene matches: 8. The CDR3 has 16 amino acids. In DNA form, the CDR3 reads TGTGCCAGCAGCGCTTCACTAGCGGGGGATCTAGATACGCAGTATTTT. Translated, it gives CASSASLAGDLDTQYF.

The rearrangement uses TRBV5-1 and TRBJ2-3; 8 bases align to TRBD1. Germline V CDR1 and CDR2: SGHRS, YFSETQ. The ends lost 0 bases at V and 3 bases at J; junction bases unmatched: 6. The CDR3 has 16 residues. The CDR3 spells CASSLAGTGPTDTQYF. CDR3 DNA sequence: TGCGCCAGCAGCTTGGCCGGGACAGGTCCGACAGATACGCAGTATTTT.

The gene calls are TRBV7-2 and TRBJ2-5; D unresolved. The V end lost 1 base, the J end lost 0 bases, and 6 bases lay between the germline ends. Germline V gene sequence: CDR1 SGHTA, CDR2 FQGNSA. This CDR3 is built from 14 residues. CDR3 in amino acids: CASSLVSNQETQYF. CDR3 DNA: TGTGCCAGCAGCTTAGTTAGTAACCAAGAGACCCAGTACTTC.

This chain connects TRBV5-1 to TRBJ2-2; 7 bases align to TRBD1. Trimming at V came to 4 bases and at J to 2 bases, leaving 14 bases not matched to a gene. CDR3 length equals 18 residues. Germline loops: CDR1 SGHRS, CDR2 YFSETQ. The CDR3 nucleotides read TGCGCCAGCAGCCGCAGAGACAGGGCGCCCTCCAACACCGGGGAGCTGTTTTTT. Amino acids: CASSRRDRAPSNTGELFF.

The CDR3 region is CASSQGDSVNYGYTF. CDR3 sequence (DNA): TGCGCCAGCAGCCAAGGAGACAGTGTTAACTATGGCTACACCTTC. The J gene is TRBJ1-2, the V gene TRBV4-3; a possible D gene is TRBD1 (5 bases). Trimming stripped 1 base from V and 1 base from J, with 10 bases between. CDR1 is LGHNA and CDR2 is YSLEER in the germline V gene. The CDR3 runs 15 residues.